This T cell receptor (beta chain) was retrieved from a study of shared clonotypes between healthy human individuals. Execution of the assay was at deep level. Every immunoSEQ plate was one replicate of a subset's evenly spread DNA. Produced via immunoSEQ multiplex PCR; TCRdb's table is partial and in-frame only. The sample shows about 590,000 clones, roughly 96% of them seen only once. Study outcomes and limitations: Non-shared clonotypes had lower generation probabilities than clonotypes shared by all four sorted-subset donors. Naive CD4 clonotype sharing across a few donors was about 5%.

Germline V gene sequence: CDR1 MGHDK, CDR2 SYGVNS. The CDR3 extends over 13 amino acids. The V gene lost 6 bases and the J gene lost 3 bases, with 11 bases spanning the gap. The naive CD8 subset, CD45RO-negative cells positively selected for CCR7, excluded terminally differentiated effector memory CD45RA+ cells. With regard to this clone: Its target is unknown.

The chain uses TRBV25-1 and TRBJ1-1; no clear D. Sequenced: naive CD8+ T cells sorted from blood. This TCR was sampled from a woman aged 25 to 39 in good health. The CDR3 region is CASRPGPYTEAFF. In nucleotides, the CDR3 is TGTGCCAGCAGGCCGGGCCCTTACACTGAAGCTTTCTTT.